Below, 23 T cell receptor beta chains from the same sample are listed, as sequenced in a study of cytomegalovirus exposure and HLA in healthy donors. The PCR was carried out with 60 Vbeta primers and 13 Jbeta primers. Assay: immunoSEQ multiplex PCR; the TCRdb copy retains only in-frame clones and omits some. The table includes under 200,000 clones, about 12% detected once. Sequencing was carried out using PBMCs. These receptors were obtained from a man in his fifties in good health and CMV-seropositive.

The rearrangement joins TRBV11-3 to TRBJ2-3, with 11 bases fitting TRBD2. The V gene end was trimmed by 4 bases and the J gene end by 6 bases; junction bases not matched to a gene: 12. The germline gives CDR1 SGHNT, CDR2 YENEEA. This CDR3 region has 17 residues. CDR3 loop: CASSSGTSGTRGDTQYF. Written as DNA, the CDR3 is TGTGCCAGCAGCTCGGGGACTAGCGGAACTCGAGGGGATACGCAGTATTTT.

This chain links TRBV5-1 with TRBJ2-1, with 9 bases lining up with TRBD1. Germline assignment: CDR1 SGHRS and CDR2 YFSETQ. J was trimmed by 4 bases and V by 4 bases; bases with no gene match: 6. The CDR3 covers 15 residues. The CDR3 DNA is TGCGCCAGCAGCCCTACAGGGGGCGTATACAATGAGCAGTTCTTC. This encodes CASSPTGGVYNEQFF. Combining the CDR3 with reference TRBV5-1 and TRBJ2-1 gives the whole variable domain KAGVTQTPRYLIKTRGQQVTLSCSPISGHRSVSWYQQTPGQGLQFLFEYFSETQRNKGNFPGRFSGRQFSNSRSEMNVSTLELGDSALYLCASSPTGGVYNEQFFGPGTRLTVL.

There are a few counts of this clone. The chain couples TRBV4-2 to TRBJ1-3; 9 bases are a match to TRBD1. The CDR3 runs 16 residues. Germline loops: CDR1 LGHNA, CDR2 YNFKEQ. Losses at the gene ends were 5 bases for V and 1 base for J; bases not matched to a gene: 6. The CDR3 DNA follows: TGTGCCAGCAGCGACACGGGACAGGGATCTGGAAACACCATATATTTT. As protein: CASSDTGQGSGNTIYF.

This clone showed up just a few times. The chain employs TRBV7-2 and TRBJ1-6, with 7 bases identical to TRBD1. V lost 2 bases and J lost 6; bases outside the gene matches: 4. Germline CDR1 SGHTA, CDR2 FQGNSA. The CDR3 length is 15 residues. The CDR3 sequence: CASSLQGQPNSPLHF. The CDR3 nucleotides are TGTGCCAGCAGCTTACAGGGACAGCCTAATTCACCCCTCCACTTT.

In regard to this clone: Other DNA sequences in this specimen translate into the identical CDR3. The chain carries TRBV27 and TRBJ1-6, with a possible D match to TRBD1 (5 bases). Germline CDR1 and CDR2: MNHEY and SMNVEV (reference sequence). The CDR3 sequence is 14 residues long. Trimming stripped 4 bases from V and 8 bases from J, with 12 bases between. The CDR3 loop reads CASSWARGDSPLHF. The CDR3 DNA sequence: TGTGCCAGCAGTTGGGCAAGGGGCGATTCACCCCTCCACTTT.

This clone was recorded a few times. The DNA of the CDR3 is TGTGCCAGCAGTGAATCCCCTTCGACAGGGCTAAAGGGCTACACCTTC. Its protein is CASSESPSTGLKGYTF. V gene TRBV25-1 combines with J gene TRBJ1-2, with 7 bases matching TRBD1. V shed 1 base, J shed 8 bases, and the junction held 13 bases outside the gene matches. Germline loops: CDR1 MGHDK, CDR2 SYGVNS. The CDR3 runs to 16 residues.

V gene TRBV2 combines with J gene TRBJ2-7, with D possibly matching TRBD1 (6 bases). CDR1 and CDR2 from the germline V gene are SNHLY and FYNNEI. With 2 bases removed from V and 2 bases from J, the gap between germline ends came to 7 bases. The CDR3 loop spans 13 amino acids. The CDR3 sequence is CASSERDTYEQYV. The CDR3 nucleotides read TGTGCCAGCAGTGAAAGGGACACCTACGAGCAGTACGTC.

V and J are TRBV19 and TRBJ2-1; 10 bases map to TRBD2. This CDR3 comprises 15 residues. The V segment lost 6 bases and the J segment 10 bases; nucleotides outside the gene matches: 12. Germline assignment: CDR1 LNHDA and CDR2 SQIVND (reference sequence). The CDR3 bases are TGTGCCAGTAGCCCACGGAGCGGGGGGGCCTACGAGCAGTTCTTC. It encodes CASSPRSGGAYEQFF.

Of note for this clone: This is likely an artifact of a read error, given a far larger clone one base away. This chain links TRBV6-5 with TRBJ2-2, with 7 nucleotides matching TRBD1. The CDR3 covers 14 residues. V was pared by 4 bases and J by 4 bases, with 3 bases of the junction left unmatched. CDR1 is MNHEY, CDR2 SVGAGI, per germline. Here the CDR3 reads CASSLQGLTGELFF. CDR3 bases: TGTGCCAGCAGTTTACAGGGGCTCACCGGGGAGCTGTTTTTT.

A few counts support this clone. The chain joins TRBV12-5 to TRBJ1-1; the D gene is possibly TRBD1 (6 bases). Trimming stripped 5 bases from V and 10 bases from J, with 17 bases between. This CDR3 is built from 13 residues. The germline gives CDR1 LGHNT, CDR2 FRNRAP. CDR3 sequence reads: CASGDSGEGVAFF. CDR3 coding DNA: TGTGCTAGTGGTGATTCTGGCGAGGGGGTAGCTTTCTTT.

The chain joins TRBV5-1 to TRBJ2-1; a weak D match, TRBD2 (5 bases). Germline V gives CDR1 SGHRS, CDR2 YFSETQ. The V gene lost 2 bases and the J gene lost 7 bases, with 13 bases spanning the gap. CDR3 length: 14 residues. This CDR3 is CASSLEGLRNEQFF. CDR3 DNA sequence: TGCGCCAGCAGCTTAGAGGGATTGAGAAATGAGCAGTTCTTC.

The chain recombines TRBV19 with TRBJ2-5; 13 bases map to TRBD2. This CDR3 has 15 residues. The V and J ends lost 6 bases and 1 base, in that order; junction bases with no gene match: 2. Germline CDR1 and CDR2: LNHDA and SQIVND (reference sequence). The DNA for the CDR3 is TGTGCCAGTAGAGGGACTAGCGGGGCCCAAGAGACCCAGTACTTC. Its protein is CASRGTSGAQETQYF. The full variable domain, in which reference TRBV19 and TRBJ2-5 provide the parts outside the CDR3, is DGGITQSPKYLFRKEGQNVTLSCEQNLNHDAMYWYRQDPGQGLRLIYYSQIVNDFQKGDIAEGYSVSREKKESFPLTVTSAQKNPTAFYLCASRGTSGAQETQYFGPGTRLLVL.

The sample holds a few counts of this clone. The junction does not match germline at one end; this may be a read error. The rearrangement uses TRBV9 and TRBJ2-5; 10 positions match TRBD2. The CDR3 runs to 12 residues. The V gene's germline CDR1 is SGDLS and CDR2 YYNGEE. The CDR3 loop is CASSVSGGPPHF. In DNA form, the CDR3 reads TGTGCCAGCAGCGTTAGCGGGGGGCCCCCCCACTTC.

This chain's CDR3 is CASSPVGLAGKETQYF. The CDR3 coding sequence is TGTGCCAGCAGCCCCGTGGGGCTAGCGGGGAAAGAGACCCAGTACTTC. The J gene is TRBJ2-5, the V gene TRBV7-8, with 9 bases lining up with TRBD2. The CDR3 contains 16 residues. V lost 5 bases to trimming and J lost 3 bases; unmatched junction nucleotides: 10. Germline-derived CDR1 and CDR2 are SGHVS and FQNEAQ. Complete variable domain (other parts from reference TRBV7-8 and TRBJ2-5): GAGVSQSPRYKVAKRGQDVALRCDPISGHVSLFWYQQALGQGPEFLTYFQNEAQLDKSGLPSDRFFAERPEGSVSTLKIQRTQQEDSAVYLCASSPVGLAGKETQYFGPGTRLLVL.

The chain links TRBV6-5 to TRBJ1-1, with no clear D. The CDR3 contains 14 residues. V lost 2 bases and J 0 bases, leaving 7 bases between the germline ends. Germline loops: CDR1 MNHEY, CDR2 SVGAGI. The chain's CDR3 is CASSYTPLNTEAFF. In DNA, the CDR3 is TGTGCCAGCAGTTACACTCCTCTGAACACTGAAGCTTTCTTT.

This clone was seen a few times. One end of the junction does not line up with germline, which may come from a read error. The chain links TRBV19 to TRBJ2-1; D remains ambiguous. This CDR3 contains 14 residues. The germline gives CDR1 LNHDA, CDR2 SQIVND (reference sequence). CDR3 sequence: CASSISPPYDEQFF. The CDR3, as DNA: TGTGCCAGTAGTATATCCCCACCCTACGATGAGCAGTTCTTC. Variable domain in full (rest from reference TRBV19 and TRBJ2-1): DGGITQSPKYLFRKEGQNVTLSCEQNLNHDAMYWYRQDPGQGLRLIYYSQIVNDFQKGDIAEGYSVSREKKESFPLTVTSAQKNPTAFYLCASSISPPYDEQFFGPGTRLTVL.

This clone was detected a few times. The V and J genes are TRBV5-1 and TRBJ1-2, with 7 nucleotides matching TRBD1. The CDR3 length is 14 residues. Germline CDR1 is SGHRS and CDR2 is YFSETQ. The ends lost 1 base at V and 4 bases at J; junction bases unmatched: 4. CDR3 coding DNA: TGCGCCAGCAGCTTGACAGGGGCGCTCTATGGCTACACCTTC. Encoded protein: CASSLTGALYGYTF.

CDR3: CASYGQGVLDTQYF. The DNA of the CDR3 is TGTGCCAGCTATGGACAGGGGGTTTTAGATACGCAGTATTTT. The chain recombines TRBV28 with TRBJ2-3; TRBD1 matches 10 bases. The CDR3 totals 14 residues. Germline V gene data show CDR1 as MDHEN and CDR2 as SYDVKM. V lost 8 bases to trimming and J lost 5 bases; unmatched junction nucleotides: 7. The variable domain in full, completed from reference TRBV28 and TRBJ2-3, reads DVKVTQSSRYLVKRTGEKVFLECVQDMDHENMFWYRQDPGLGLRLIYFSYDVKMKEKGDIPEGYSVSREKKERFSLILESASTNQTSMYLCASYGQGVLDTQYFGPGTRLTVL.

About this clone itself: In the same sample, other DNA sequences code for this CDR3. V is TRBV11-2 and J is TRBJ1-1; D call uncertain. Germline V gives CDR1 SGHAT, CDR2 FQNNGV. V was cut by 2 bases and J by 1 base, with 5 bases left in between. The CDR3 is made up of 13 amino acids. This CDR3 reads CASSLRGNTEAFF. The CDR3, as DNA: TGTGCCAGCAGCTTACGGGGGAACACTGAAGCTTTCTTT.

The rearrangement links TRBV5-1 to TRBJ2-1; 9 bases line up with TRBD1. After removal of 2 bases from V and 7 bases from J, the junction contained 7 bases not matched to a gene. Germline assignment: CDR1 SGHRS and CDR2 YFSETQ. The CDR3 extends over 15 amino acids. The chain's CDR3 is CASSFGGQGKNEQFF. DNA for the CDR3: TGCGCCAGCAGCTTCGGGGGACAGGGTAAGAATGAGCAGTTCTTC.

The J gene is TRBJ2-1, the V gene TRBV28; 8 bases match TRBD2. V shed 7 bases and J 10 bases; nucleotides not matched to a gene: 15. CDR3 length equals 15 residues. Germline V CDR1 and CDR2: MDHEN, SYDVKM. The CDR3, as DNA: TGTGCCAGCATGGTTCTTCGGGGGGGGGCTTGGGAGCAGTTCTTC. This gives the protein CASMVLRGGAWEQFF.

This clone occurred a few times. CDR3 region: CASSTGLAGGTGELFF. The CDR3 DNA follows: TGTGCCAGCAGCACGGGACTAGCGGGGGGCACCGGGGAGCTGTTTTTT. The V call is TRBV5-4, the J call TRBJ2-2, with 15 bases lining up with TRBD2. J lost 4 bases, V lost 4 bases, and 2 bases had no gene match. From germline, CDR1 is SGHNT and CDR2 YYREEE (reference sequence). The CDR3 runs 16 residues.

This clone has only a few counts. The rearrangement joins TRBV7-2 to TRBJ1-1; TRBD1 might be the D (6 bases). From germline, CDR1 is SGHTA and CDR2 FQGNSA. The CDR3 spans 15 residues. Trimming took off 5 bases at V and 2 bases at J, with 15 bases between the two ends. The chain's CDR3 is CASSKAGAANTEAFF. CDR3 DNA: TGTGCCAGCAGCAAGGCAGGGGCTGCAAACACTGAAGCTTTCTTT.